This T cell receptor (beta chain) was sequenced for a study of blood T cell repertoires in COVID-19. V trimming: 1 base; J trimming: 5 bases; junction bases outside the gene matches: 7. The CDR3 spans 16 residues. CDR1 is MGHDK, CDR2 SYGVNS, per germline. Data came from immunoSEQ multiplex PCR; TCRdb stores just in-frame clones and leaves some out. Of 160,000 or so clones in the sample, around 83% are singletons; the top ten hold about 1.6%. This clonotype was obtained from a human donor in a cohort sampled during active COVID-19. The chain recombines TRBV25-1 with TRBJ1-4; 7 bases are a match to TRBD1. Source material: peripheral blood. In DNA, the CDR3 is TGTGCCAGCAGTGAATTTGGGACAGTGTCGAATGAAAAACTGTTTTTT. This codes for CASSEFGTVSNEKLFF.